Following are 20 T cell receptor beta chains from one sample sequenced in a study of CD8+CD57+ T cells in acquired aplastic anemia (dated by TCRdb to 2016 to 2019). The listed sequencing device is Illumina HiSeq 2000. TCR beta VDJ combination and CDR3 sequence profiling used genomic DNA as the template. TCRdb reprocessed the public reads (quality trimming at Q25 with fastp, clone calling with MiXCR) and kept in-frame beta chains. Each CDR3 protein gets just one entry, which takes the most common genes and DNA from the rows behind it. For this sample the table gives about 210,000 distinct CDR3 sequences, of which 30% to 40% were detected only once. 0.95% to 1.2% of the sample goes to the ten largest clones. Sequenced sample: sorted CD4+, CD8+, or CD8+CD57+ T cells (not recorded which) from PBMCs. Receptor source: a human donor in good health, serving as a control.

The chain uses TRBV2 and TRBJ1-2; D remains unclear. Trimming took 1 base from V and 3 from J, leaving 6 bases between them. The germline gives CDR1 SNHLY, CDR2 FYNNEI. The CDR3 contains 13 residues. CDR3 residues: CASSEVLDYGYTF. CDR3 sequence (DNA): TGTGCCAGCAGTGAAGTATTGGACTATGGCTACACCTTC.

The chain has TRBV5-1 and TRBJ1-3; no firm D call. The germline V and J ends were trimmed by 1 base and 3 bases, with 8 bases remaining between them. This CDR3 is 14 amino acids long. The germline CDR1 and CDR2 sequences are SGHRS and YFSETQ. This chain's CDR3 is CASSLLDFGNTIYF. DNA for the CDR3: TGCGCCAGCAGCTTGCTTGACTTTGGAAACACCATATATTTT.

The chain uses TRBV29-1 and TRBJ1-6; D not certain. Germline CDR1 SQVTM, CDR2 ANQGSEA. The CDR3 has 13 amino acids. V was cut by 7 bases and J by 3 bases, with 10 bases left in between. CDR3 residues: CSALADYNSPLHF. CDR3 DNA: TGCAGCGCGCTAGCGGACTATAATTCACCCCTCCACTTT.

This chain uses TRBV19 with TRBJ1-2; D may be TRBD1 (5 bases). The germline V and J ends were trimmed by 5 bases and 4 bases, with 14 bases remaining between them. In germline, CDR1 is LNHDA, CDR2 SQIVND (reference sequence). The CDR3 sequence is 14 residues long. The CDR3, as DNA: TGTGCCAGTAGTTCGGGACGGATAAGCTATGGCTACACCTTC. It translates to CASSSGRISYGYTF.

This clonotype was observed many times. The chain uses TRBV11-1 and TRBJ2-2; D remains unclear. The CDR3 spans 16 residues. Germline V gene lookup returns CDR1 SGHAT and CDR2 FQDESV (reference sequence). V dropped 1 base and J dropped 5 bases, with 14 bases sitting between them. The CDR3 DNA reads TGTGCCAGCAGCTTAGGCCCAGCGATCGGAACCGGGGAGCTGTTTTTT. Its translation is CASSLGPAIGTGELFF.

In this sample, this clonotype turned up many times. In DNA form, the CDR3 reads TGCGCCAGCAGTAAAGCGGGGGGGATATACGAGCAGTACTTC. It translates to CASSKAGGIYEQYF. The gene calls are TRBV10-1 and TRBJ2-7, with 10 positions matching TRBD2. Germline-derived CDR1 and CDR2 are WNHNN and SYGVQD (reference sequence). V gave up 5 bases and J gave up 4 bases; unmatched junction bases: 5. The CDR3 loop spans 14 amino acids.

There are a few counts of this clonotype. The chain combines TRBV12-3 or TRBV12-4 with TRBJ1-1; the D is unclear. The ends were cut back, 8 bases at V and 2 bases at J, with 15 bases in the middle. CDR3 length equals 14 residues. The CDR3 nucleotides read TGTGCCAGCGTTCTCGAGGGCGCTAACACTGAAGCTTTCTTT. This gives the protein CASVLEGANTEAFF.

As to this clonotype: A much larger clone differs by one base, so this may be a read error. The CDR3 does not end in the conserved phenylalanine or tryptophan, so this is likely a read error. The J gene is TRBJ1-3, the V gene TRBV11-1, with TRBD1 matching 7 bases. The CDR3 consists of 16 residues. The V gene end was trimmed by 1 base and the J gene end by 2 bases; junction bases not matched to a gene: 5. Per the germline V gene, CDR1 is SGHAT and CDR2 is FQDESV (reference sequence). In nucleotides, the CDR3 is TGTGCCAGCAGCTTAGGGGACGACAGGGCTGGAAACACCATATATTCT. It yields the protein CASSLGDDRAGNTIYS.

In this sample, this clonotype turned up many times. CDR3 amino acids: CSARGGGNEKLFF. CDR3 sequence (DNA): TGCAGTGCTAGAGGAGGGGGCAATGAAAAACTGTTTTTT. The chain joins TRBV20-1 to TRBJ1-4; 7 positions match TRBD1. The CDR3 consists of 13 residues. Germline CDR1 is DFQATT and CDR2 is SNEGSKA (reference sequence). V lost 1 base to trimming and J lost 5 bases; unmatched junction nucleotides: 1.

The V gene is TRBV2, the J gene TRBJ1-3, with D possibly being TRBD1 (6 bases). CDR1 is SNHLY, CDR2 FYNNEI, per germline. V was shortened by 7 bases and J by 3 bases, with 10 bases between the two germline ends. The CDR3 spans 13 residues. The CDR3 DNA reads TGTGCCAGCATTTTACAGGGTGGAAACACCATATATTTT. Encoded protein: CASILQGGNTIYF.

This clonotype was observed a few times. A clone one base away is much larger, so this may be a read error. The chain employs TRBV2 and TRBJ2-7; 10 bases match TRBD2. The V and J ends lost 7 bases and 2 bases, in that order; junction bases with no gene match: 8. Germline lookup yields CDR1 SNHLY and CDR2 FYNNEI. The CDR3 spans 15 residues. Here the CDR3 reads CASTPPLAGAYEQYF. DNA for the CDR3: TGTGCCAGCACCCCACCTCTAGCGGGGGCCTACGAGCAGTACTTC.

The chain has TRBV20-1 and TRBJ2-7; D remains unclear. The CDR3 consists of 13 residues. CDR1 is DFQATT, CDR2 SNEGSKA, per germline (reference sequence). V lost 2 bases and J lost 3, with 11 bases in between. Here the CDR3 DNA reads TGCAGTGCTAGAAAGACCGGAGACTACGAGCAGTACTTC. Encoded protein: CSARKTGDYEQYF.

This clonotype was seen many times. The CDR3 DNA follows: TGTGCCAGCAGCCATTCAACCGGCGGAGGTACAATGATGCAGTTCTTC. This translates into CASSHSTGGGTMMQFF. This chain joins TRBV14 and TRBJ2-1, with a weak D call TRBD2 (5 bases). Trimming left V 3 bases short and J 12 bases short, with 24 bases between. CDR1 and CDR2 (germline): SGHDN, FVKESK. This CDR3 is 16 amino acids long.

The rearrangement joins TRBV9 to TRBJ1-6, with D uncertain. The germline gives CDR1 SGDLS, CDR2 YYNGEE. There are 15 residues in the CDR3. Trimming took off 2 bases at V and 7 bases at J, with 13 bases between the two ends. The CDR3 loop is CASSVTGNPNSPLHF. CDR3 sequence (DNA): TGTGCCAGCAGCGTTACCGGGAACCCAAATTCACCCCTCCACTTT.

This chain links TRBV20-1 with TRBJ1-1; D unclear. Germline lookup yields CDR1 DFQATT and CDR2 SNEGSKA (reference sequence). The CDR3 extends over 14 amino acids. The V end lost 0 bases, the J end lost 2 bases, and 10 bases lay between the germline ends. The CDR3 DNA reads as TGCAGTGCTAGAGATTTCCGGGAAAACACTGAAGCTTTCTTT. This gives the protein CSARDFRENTEAFF.

The chain carries TRBV5-1 and TRBJ2-5; 11 bases are shared with TRBD2. This CDR3 has 15 residues. The germline V gene encodes CDR1 SGHRS and CDR2 YFSETQ. V was clipped by 1 base and J by 5 bases; unmatched bases: 4. The CDR3 DNA sequence: TGCGCCAGCAGCTTGTGGCTAGCGGGGGGTGAGACCCAGTACTTC. The encoded protein is CASSLWLAGGETQYF. The full variable domain, in which reference TRBV5-1 and TRBJ2-5 provide the parts outside the CDR3, is KAGVTQTPRYLIKTRGQQVTLSCSPISGHRSVSWYQQTPGQGLQFLFEYFSETQRNKGNFPGRFSGRQFSNSRSEMNVSTLELGDSALYLCASSLWLAGGETQYFGPGTRLLVL.

This clonotype has at least ten counts. The chain carries TRBV15 and TRBJ2-3; 7 bases map to TRBD2. Trimming at V came to 1 base and at J to 1 base, leaving 5 bases not matched to a gene. CDR1 and CDR2 (germline): LNHNV, YYDKDF (reference sequence). The CDR3 totals 16 residues. CDR3 nucleotide sequence: TGTGCCACCAGCAGAGGGGAGGGAGTGGGCACAGATACGCAGTATTTT. It codes for CATSRGEGVGTDTQYF.

Ten or more counts support this clonotype. The gene calls are TRBV10-3 and TRBJ2-3; 8 bases match TRBD1. This CDR3 contains 14 residues. CDR1 and CDR2 from the germline V gene are ENHRY and SYGVKD. V dropped 3 bases and J dropped 4; count of bases not matched to a gene: 3. CDR3 nucleotides: TGTGCCATCAGTGACAGGGGGCGGCCAGATACGCAGTATTTT. The encoded protein is CAISDRGRPDTQYF.

Ten or more counts support this clonotype. The genes are TRBV6-6 and TRBJ1-1; D is possibly TRBD1 (6 bases). The germline V gene has CDR1 MNHNY and CDR2 SVGAGI (reference sequence). The CDR3 loop spans 12 amino acids. V lost 10 bases to trimming and J lost 6 bases, with 15 bases between them. The DNA of the CDR3 is TGTGCCACCAGGGACACTCGCCCTGAAGCTTTCTTT. As protein: CATRDTRPEAFF.

J is TRBJ1-3 and V is TRBV30; D is undetermined. Germline CDR1 and CDR2: GTSNPN and SVGIG (reference sequence). V was shortened by 2 bases and J by 4 bases, with 6 bases between the two germline ends. The length of the CDR3 is 12 residues. In DNA, the CDR3 is TGTGCCTGGAGTTTCTCCGGAAACACCATATATTTT. Amino acids: CAWSFSGNTIYF. Filled out from reference TRBV30 and TRBJ1-3, the complete variable domain reads SQTIHQWPATLVQPVGSPLSLECTVEGTSNPNLYWYRQAAGRGLQLLFYSVGIGQISSEVPQNLSASRPQDRQFILSSKKLLLSDSGFYLCAWSFSGNTIYFGEGSWLTVV.